This T cell receptor (beta chain) was sequenced for a study of blood T cells in healthy people across ages. Study context: Template-switching capture recovered about one barcoded beta molecule per two T cells. Study results and caveats: Those diversity estimates obtained from one million T cells were thought to be underestimates.

The authors drew around 11 milliliters of peripheral blood from each donor. Primed by a sample-barcoded 5' primer and a J-beta primer mix, a second PCR proceeded for 7 to 11 cycles. The template-switch adaptor was a 5' adaptor with 12 random nucleotides. It tagged each cDNA molecule. TCRdb reprocessed the 5' RACE reads via MiXCR and lists one record per CDR3 protein. This sample yields 1.5 million to 2 million distinct CDR3 sequences, of which about two fifths are seen a single time; 23% belongs to the top ten. This clonotype was observed once. Its antigen is not identified. The TCR sequence derives from a human donor in good health. The specimen was blood.

CDR3 protein: CASSYGPGGADTQYF. The CDR3 DNA sequence: TGTGCCAGCAGTTACGGGCCGGGGGGCGCAGATACGCAGTATTTT. The chain carries TRBV6-6 and TRBJ2-3, with D tentatively TRBD2 (7 bases). V lost 2 bases to trimming and J lost 4 bases, with 13 bases between them. Germline values: CDR1 MNHNY, CDR2 SVGAGI (reference sequence). CDR3 length equals 15 residues.